Below, 21 T cell receptor beta chains from the same sample are listed, as sequenced in a study of T-cell memory formation after mild COVID-19. TCRdb re-derived calls from the 5' RACE reads in MiXCR, one entry per CDR3 protein. Among approximately 150,000 distinct CDR3 sequences listed, 15% to 20% were seen once. Sequenced sample: PBMCs or a T cell subset sorted from them (not recorded which). The receptors were sampled from an adult woman who had mild COVID-19 (a few samples of this study predate the infection). Cell type and time point are not known.

The chain carries TRBV2 and TRBJ1-1, with D perhaps TRBD1 (5 bases). The ends were cut back, 7 bases at V and 6 bases at J, with 15 bases in the middle. The CDR3 totals 13 residues. The germline gives CDR1 SNHLY, CDR2 FYNNEI. This CDR3 reads CASIRARAAEAFF. The CDR3 nucleotides read TGTGCCAGCATCAGGGCTCGGGCCGCTGAAGCTTTCTTT.

The sample holds a few counts of this clonotype. The gene calls are TRBV7-8 and TRBJ2-3, with no clear D. The CDR3 extends over 13 amino acids. The germline CDR1 and CDR2 sequences are SGHVS and FQNEAQ. V was shortened by 1 base and J by 7 bases, with 9 bases between the two germline ends. DNA for the CDR3: TGTGCCAGCAGCTTAGGGCTCGTAAATACGCAGTATTTT. Protein product: CASSLGLVNTQYF.

J is TRBJ2-3 and V is TRBV12-3 or TRBV12-4; the match to TRBD2 covers 10 bases. The CDR3 runs 14 residues. J gave up 7 bases and V 7 bases, and 8 bases lay outside the gene matches. The CDR3 DNA reads as TGTGCCAGCACCTCTAGCGGGAGTTTGCATACGCAGTATTTT. It encodes CASTSSGSLHTQYF.

This sequence joins TRBV5-1 and TRBJ2-4; D might be TRBD1 or TRBD2, each matching 5 bases. Deletions cut 4 bases from V and 0 bases from J, with 11 bases between. The CDR3 has 15 amino acids. Germline V gene data show CDR1 as SGHRS and CDR2 as YFSETQ. CDR3 nucleotides: TGCGCCAGCAGCACCGGGACGGGAGCCAAAAACATTCAGTACTTC. It codes for CASSTGTGAKNIQYF. Full variable domain (rest looked up from reference TRBV5-1 and TRBJ2-4): KAGVTQTPRYLIKTRGQQVTLSCSPISGHRSVSWYQQTPGQGLQFLFEYFSETQRNKGNFPGRFSGRQFSNSRSEMNVSTLELGDSALYLCASSTGTGAKNIQYFGAGTRLSVL.

V and J are TRBV29-1 and TRBJ2-1; the D call may be TRBD1 or TRBD2 (7 bases each). The CDR3 is 17 amino acids. Germline values: CDR1 SQVTM, CDR2 ANQGSEA. Trimming removed 1 base at V and 6 bases at J, with 22 bases between. The DNA for the CDR3 is TGCAGCGTTGAAGGCGGCCCAGGGGGGGGTGTTTCCAATGAGCAGTTCTTC. Its translation is CSVEGGPGGGVSNEQFF.

This clonotype was found a few times. V and J are TRBV4-1 and TRBJ1-6, with TRBD1 matching 9 bases. The CDR3 length is 17 residues. Losses at the gene ends were 3 bases for V and 2 bases for J; bases not matched to a gene: 5. CDR1 and CDR2 (germline): MGHRA, YSYEKL. CDR3 loop: CASSHHGQGTYNSPLHF. The CDR3 region has the DNA TGCGCCAGCAGCCACCACGGACAGGGGACCTATAATTCACCCCTCCACTTT.

V usage is TRBV2 and J usage is TRBJ2-3; 9 nucleotides agree with TRBD1. This CDR3 has 14 amino acids. Trimming at V came to 7 bases and at J to 4 bases, leaving 6 bases not matched to a gene. Germline assignment: CDR1 SNHLY and CDR2 FYNNEI. The CDR3 DNA follows: TGTGCCAGCAAGCGGACAGGGGAGGCAGATACGCAGTATTTT. Amino acid sequence: CASKRTGEADTQYF.

This clonotype came up many times. The chain combines TRBV27 with TRBJ2-6; D gene uncertain. Between the trimmed V and J ends, which lost 8 bases and 4 bases, there was a span of 12 bases. The germline V gene has CDR1 MNHEY and CDR2 SMNVEV (reference sequence). The CDR3 consists of 14 residues. CDR3 region: CASSSAVGANVLTF. The CDR3 region has the DNA TGTGCCAGCTCTTCAGCTGTCGGGGCCAACGTCCTGACTTTC.

This clonotype was detected only a few times. The genes are TRBV20-1 and TRBJ2-1, with 8 positions matching TRBD2. V gave up 3 bases and J gave up 1 base; unmatched junction bases: 5. The CDR3 runs to 15 residues. Germline V gene sequence: CDR1 DFQATT, CDR2 SNEGSKA (reference sequence). CDR3 amino acids: CSARALAGSYNEQFF. The CDR3 DNA sequence: TGCAGTGCTAGGGCCCTAGCGGGTTCCTACAATGAGCAGTTCTTC.

The chain combines TRBV6-6 with TRBJ1-6; TRBD1 matches 8 bases. The CDR3 covers 15 residues. With V trimmed by 5 bases and J by 7 bases, 7 bases remained unmatched. The germline V gene has CDR1 MNHNY and CDR2 SVGAGI (reference sequence). The DNA for the CDR3 is TGTGCCAGCAGTAACCTCGGACAGGGAAATTCACCCCTCCACTTT. Encoded protein: CASSNLGQGNSPLHF.

This clonotype was seen ten or more times. The chain couples TRBV10-3 to TRBJ2-7; D gene unclear. Germline V gene lookup returns CDR1 ENHRY and CDR2 SYGVKD. V lost 3 bases, J lost 2 bases, and 8 bases lay in between. This CDR3 comprises 13 residues. CDR3 sequence (DNA): TGTGCCATCAGTGACCATAAAACCTACGAGCAGTACTTC. Translation gives CAISDHKTYEQYF.

This clonotype was observed a few times. The rearrangement joins TRBV12-3 or TRBV12-4 to TRBJ2-2, with TRBD1 matching 9 bases. The CDR3 is made up of 18 amino acids. The ends lost 6 bases at V and 4 bases at J; junction bases unmatched: 15. CDR3 sequence: CASRPGQGRKRSTGELFF. CDR3 DNA: TGTGCCAGCAGGCCTGGACAGGGGAGGAAGAGGAGCACCGGGGAGCTGTTTTTT.

The chain recombines TRBV6-5 with TRBJ2-7; 10 bases align to TRBD2. The germline CDR1 and CDR2 sequences are MNHEY and SVGAGI. The CDR3 contains 16 residues. V shed 0 bases and J 2 bases; nucleotides not matched to a gene: 4. CDR3 protein: CASSYSELAGPYEQYF. The CDR3 DNA reads TGTGCCAGCAGTTACTCGGAACTAGCGGGACCCTACGAGCAGTACTTC.

The chain employs TRBV12-3 or TRBV12-4 and TRBJ2-1; a possible D gene is TRBD2 (5 bases). The CDR3 extends over 14 amino acids. Trimming shortened V by 8 bases and J by 5 bases, and 16 bases separated the two germline ends. As DNA, the CDR3 is TGTGCCAGCGGGAGCCCCATTCGAAACAATGAGCAGTTCTTC. This translates into CASGSPIRNNEQFF.

The chain uses TRBV29-1 and TRBJ1-1, with a possible D match to TRBD1 (6 bases). V lost 5 bases, J lost 3 bases, and 19 bases lay in between. The CDR3 has 15 residues. Germline V lookup: CDR1 SQVTM, CDR2 ANQGSEA. The CDR3 region is CSVRNLGGLHTEAFF. The CDR3 DNA reads as TGCAGCGTTCGAAACCTCGGGGGCCTGCACACTGAAGCTTTCTTT.

This clonotype was counted ten times or more. The V call is TRBV11-2, the J call TRBJ2-1, with 8 bases fitting TRBD2. CDR3 length: 14 amino acids. V lost 9 bases and J lost 4; bases outside the gene matches: 8. CDR1 SGHAT and CDR2 FQNNGV come from the germline V gene. DNA of the CDR3: TGTGCCAGTGCCGGGGGGGCCTCTTACAATGAGCAGTTCTTC. Translation gives CASAGGASYNEQFF.

V is TRBV4-1 and J is TRBJ2-3; D gene uncertain. Germline CDR1 MGHRA, CDR2 YSYEKL. V gave up 4 bases and J gave up 6 bases, with 8 bases separating them. CDR3 length equals 12 residues. The CDR3 region is CASSRPRDTQYF. CDR3 nucleotides: TGCGCCAGCAGCCGACCCCGGGATACGCAGTATTTT.

V gene TRBV12-3 or TRBV12-4 combines with J gene TRBJ1-6; 10 bases fit TRBD1. CDR3 size: 17 residues. J was trimmed by 7 bases and V by 2 bases; bases with no gene match: 8. CDR3 sequence reads: CASSLPGTGAFNSPLHF. In DNA, the CDR3 is TGTGCCAGCAGTTTACCCGGGACAGGGGCGTTCAATTCACCCCTCCACTTT.

The chain links TRBV20-1 to TRBJ2-7, with D perhaps being TRBD1 or TRBD2 (6 bases each). The CDR3 consists of 16 residues. The germline gives CDR1 DFQATT, CDR2 SNEGSKA (reference sequence). The V and J ends lost 0 bases and 3 bases respectively, with 18 bases between them. This CDR3 reads CSARDDWGAPSYEQYF. The DNA of the CDR3 is TGCAGTGCTAGAGATGACTGGGGGGCTCCTAGCTACGAGCAGTACTTC.

This clonotype was counted at least ten times. The rearrangement links TRBV20-1 to TRBJ2-3; D is unclear. The CDR3 spans 13 residues. Trimming left V 7 bases short and J 1 base short, with 12 bases between. The germline V gene has CDR1 DFQATT and CDR2 SNEGSKA (reference sequence). The CDR3 nucleotides are TGCAGTGTTCAGAGGCCCGGCACAGATACGCAGTATTTT. Protein: CSVQRPGTDTQYF.

In its sample, this clonotype was seen many times. An end of the junction does not agree with germline; a read error may underlie this. The J gene is TRBJ2-5, the V gene TRBV7-6, with 11 bases fitting TRBD2. CDR1 SGHVS and CDR2 FNYEAQ come from the germline V gene. This CDR3 contains 14 residues. The chain's CDR3 is CASSLAGGGETQYF. CDR3 coding DNA: TGTGCCAGCAGCCTAGCGGGAGGAGGAGAGACCCAGTACTTC.